This is a list of T cell receptor beta chains from one sample in a study of shared clonotypes between healthy human individuals. This table comes from immunoSEQ multiplex PCR, and its TCRdb copy is limited to in-frame clones, with some not included. This table has approximately 2.1 million clones, 93% appearing once. The sample taken for sequencing was naive CD4+ T cells from PBMCs. These receptor sequences come from a young man in good health. Some clones in this sample may be carry-over from other donors' samples. The CDR3 runs from the conserved cysteine through the conserved F or W. The D gene is left open where the match is weak. Only some rows state a clone size, as once, few, many or a class for expanded clones.

TRBV18,NA,NA,TRBJ2-7,13,TGTGCCAGCTCACCACTTACAAGGGGCGAGCAGTACTTC,CASSPLTRGEQYF
TRBV28,NA,NA,TRBJ2-1,16,TGTGCCAGCAGTTCCAGGGGGGCGGACCGCTACAATGAGCAGTTCTTC,CASSSRGADRYNEQFF
TRBV7-3,NA,NA,TRBJ2-5,17,TGTGCCAGCAGCTTAAGGGGGCCGGGGCAGGGCCTCGAGACCCAGTACTTC,CASSLRGPGQGLETQYF
TRBV18,NA,NA,TRBJ2-6,16,TGTGCCAGCTCACCACGACAAGTCTCTGGGGCCAACGTCCTGACTTTC,CASSPRQVSGANVLTF
TRBV5-5,TRBD1,NA,TRBJ1-5,14,TGTGCCAGCAGCTCTGGACAGGGAGCCCCTCGCCAGCATTTT,CASSSGQGAPRQHF
TRBV2,TRBD2,NA,TRBJ2-1,15,TGTGCCAGCGTATTGGACGGGAGGGCTAAAAATGAGCAGTTCTTC,CASVLDGRAKNEQFF
TRBV29-1,TRBD1,NA,TRBJ2-5,13,TGCAGCGGTTTAAGGGGGCCCGGAGAGACCCAGTACTTC,CSGLRGPGETQYF
TRBV7-9,NA,NA,TRBJ2-7,14,TGTGCCAGCAGCTTAACCGGGAGTAGCGTCGAGCAGTACTTC,CASSLTGSSVEQYF
TRBV28,TRBD1,once,TRBJ2-7,15,TGTGCCAGCAGTGCTCCGGGACAGGGCTCCTACGAGCAGTACTTC,CASSAPGQGSYEQYF
TRBV5-1,NA,NA,TRBJ2-2,14,TGCGCCAGCAGCCTGGACAGTCCCAGCGGGGAGCTGTTTTTT,CASSLDSPSGELFF
TRBV7-6,NA,NA,TRBJ1-1,13,TGTGCCAGCAGCTTAGCAGAGAACACTGAAGCTTTCTTT,CASSLAENTEAFF
TRBV5-1,TRBD2,once,TRBJ2-7,14,TGCGCCAGCAGCCCGAGTAGCGGGAGCTACGAGCAGTACTTC,CASSPSSGSYEQYF
TRBV5-4,TRBD2,NA,TRBJ2-5,15,TGTGCCAGCCGGGGGGGCGGAGAATTTCAAGAGACCCAGTACTTC,CASRGGGEFQETQYF
TRBV9,TRBD1,NA,TRBJ2-2,20,TGTGCCAGCAGCCCTCCCCTATACAGGGGTCGGGTGGTGAACACCGGGGAGCTGTTTTTT,CASSPPLYRGRVVNTGELFF
TRBV9,NA,NA,TRBJ1-3,17,TGTGCCAGCAGCGGAAGGGGAGTCGGGAGCTCTGGAAACACCATATATTTT,CASSGRGVGSSGNTIYF
TRBV5-1,NA,NA,TRBJ2-7,15,TGCGCCAGCAGTGTGGACGGGAGCGTCGCCTACGAGCAGTACTTC,CASSVDGSVAYEQYF
TRBV7-3,NA,NA,TRBJ2-7,13,TGTGCCAGCATCGGTCTTTGCATTGACGAGCAGTACTTC,CASIGLCIDEQYF
TRBV19,TRBD1,NA,TRBJ2-3,14,TGTGCCAGTAGTAGGGGGCAGGGGGCAGATACGCAGTATTTT,CASSRGQGADTQYF